Following are 18 T cell receptor beta chains from one sample sequenced in a study of blood T cells in healthy people across ages. The use of a sample-barcoded 5' primer and a J-beta primer mix characterized a second PCR of roughly 6 to 12 cycles. MiXCR, applied by TCRdb to the 5' RACE reads, yields one record per CDR3 protein. The sample records around 1.5 million distinct CDR3 sequences, 42% being singletons. The sample consisted of blood. The receptor source for this set is a young woman in good health.

The chain combines TRBV4-1 with TRBJ1-1; a weak D match, TRBD1 (5 bases). Germline V gene data show CDR1 as MGHRA and CDR2 as YSYEKL. V lost 1 base, J lost 3 bases, and 15 bases lay in between. The CDR3 runs 16 residues. CDR3 amino acids: CASSQALRGAYTEAFF. The CDR3 coding sequence is TGCGCCAGCAGCCAAGCATTGAGGGGCGCCTACACTGAAGCTTTCTTT.

This clonotype was seen a few times. The chain carries TRBV5-1 and TRBJ2-5, with TRBD1 identical over 7 bases. Germline loops: CDR1 SGHRS, CDR2 YFSETQ. The V segment lost 5 bases and the J segment 3 bases; nucleotides outside the gene matches: 10. There are 15 residues in the CDR3. CDR3 region: CASRQKTGAEETQYF. For the CDR3, the DNA is TGCGCCAGCAGACAAAAAACAGGGGCTGAAGAGACCCAGTACTTC. Variable domain in full (rest from reference TRBV5-1 and TRBJ2-5): KAGVTQTPRYLIKTRGQQVTLSCSPISGHRSVSWYQQTPGQGLQFLFEYFSETQRNKGNFPGRFSGRQFSNSRSEMNVSTLELGDSALYLCASRQKTGAEETQYFGPGTRLLVL.

This chain connects TRBV7-9 to TRBJ2-2; 7 bases line up with TRBD1. J lost 1 base, V lost 5 bases, and 4 bases had no gene match. Germline values: CDR1 SEHNR, CDR2 FQNEAQ (reference sequence). This CDR3 comprises 15 residues. The CDR3: CASSDRTGNTGELFF. Here the CDR3 DNA reads TGTGCCAGCAGCGACAGGACAGGGAACACCGGGGAGCTGTTTTTT.

The chain employs TRBV4-2 and TRBJ1-2; D unclear. CDR3 length equals 15 residues. Deletions cut 0 bases from V and 7 bases from J, with 15 bases between. Germline CDR1 reads LGHNA; CDR2 reads YNFKEQ. The CDR3 here is CASSQEGQVRSGYTF. For the CDR3, the DNA is TGTGCCAGCAGCCAAGAAGGGCAGGTTAGGAGTGGCTACACCTTC.

J is TRBJ1-1 and V is TRBV5-1; 9 bases align to TRBD1. The CDR3 loop spans 16 amino acids. The germline gives CDR1 SGHRS, CDR2 YFSETQ. Trimming cost V 0 bases and J 1 base; bases outside gene matches: 4. The CDR3 nucleotides are TGCGCCAGCAGCTTGGGGGACAGGGAACGGAACACTGAAGCTTTCTTT. This encodes CASSLGDRERNTEAFF.

The chain couples TRBV10-2 to TRBJ2-5, with D unclear. The assigned J gene may be wrong: the sequence end matches TRBJ2-7 better. Germline V gene lookup returns CDR1 WSHSY and CDR2 SAAADI. This CDR3 has 12 amino acids. In DNA form, the CDR3 reads TGCGCCAGCAGCGCGAATGGTCGCGAGCAGTACTTC. Protein sequence: CASSANGREQYF.

J is TRBJ2-7 and V is TRBV10-3; D perhaps matches TRBD1 (6 bases). Germline values: CDR1 ENHRY, CDR2 SYGVKD. The CDR3 loop spans 13 amino acids. The V end was cut by 10 bases, the J end by 4 bases, with 17 bases between. This CDR3 reads CATSRDKEYEQYF. In nucleotides, the CDR3 is TGTGCCACCAGCCGGGACAAAGAGTACGAGCAGTACTTC.

The V call is TRBV18, the J call TRBJ2-3; 8 bases are shared with TRBD2. Germline V CDR1 and CDR2: KGHSH, LQKENI. Losses at the gene ends were 3 bases for V and 0 bases for J; bases not matched to a gene: 5. The CDR3 is 16 amino acids. CDR3: CASSPELAGSTDTQYF. The CDR3 DNA follows: TGTGCCAGCTCACCCGAGTTAGCGGGGAGCACAGATACGCAGTATTTT.

A few counts support this clonotype. CDR3 sequence: CAISESNSGRGDEQFF. CDR3 nucleotide sequence: TGTGCCATCAGTGAGTCGAATAGCGGGAGGGGCGATGAGCAGTTCTTC. The chain has TRBV10-3 and TRBJ2-1, with 11 bases identical to TRBD2. Germline trimming cut 0 bases from V and 8 bases from J; bases unmatched to any gene: 6. The CDR3 covers 16 residues. Germline loops: CDR1 ENHRY, CDR2 SYGVKD.

This clonotype was counted a single time. This chain joins TRBV15 and TRBJ2-7, with D possibly TRBD1 on 7 matching bases. Trimming removed 0 bases from V and 9 bases from J, with 24 bases in between. The V gene's germline CDR1 is LNHNV and CDR2 YYDKDF (reference sequence). This CDR3 contains 17 residues. The CDR3 DNA sequence: TGTGCCACCAGCAGAGATAGAGCAGGGGGAAGCGGGTATGCGCAGTACTTC. Translated, it gives CATSRDRAGGSGYAQYF.

The chain couples TRBV27 to TRBJ2-1; TRBD2 matches 8 bases. Trimming took 2 bases from V and 7 from J; bases not matched to a gene: 7. The CDR3 covers 15 residues. CDR1 and CDR2 (germline): MNHEY, SMNVEV (reference sequence). The CDR3 nucleotides read TGTGCCAGCAGTTTAGGTAGCGGGACGAGGAATGAGCAGTTCTTC. Its protein is CASSLGSGTRNEQFF.

Points on this clonotype: This likely comes from a read error, as the CDR3 has no conserved phenylalanine or tryptophan at its end. The chain joins TRBV20-1 to TRBJ1-2; D not resolved. V lost 5 bases, J lost 0 bases, and 10 bases lay in between. The CDR3 length is 13 residues. Per germline, CDR1 DFQATT and CDR2 SNEGSKA (reference sequence). The CDR3 DNA follows: TGCAGTGCTCCCGGCAGCGCTAACTATGGCTACACCATC. This gives the protein CSAPGSANYGYTI.

This clonotype was counted only a few times. This rearrangement joins TRBV20-1 to TRBJ2-5, with TRBD2 matching 11 bases. CDR3 size: 16 residues. V gave up 0 bases and J gave up 5 bases; unmatched junction bases: 8. Per germline, CDR1 DFQATT and CDR2 SNEGSKA (reference sequence). CDR3 sequence (DNA): TGCAGTGCTAGAGATTATAGCGGGAGGGCCGAGGAGACCCAGTACTTC. This gives the protein CSARDYSGRAEETQYF.

About this clonotype itself: A junction end diverges from the germline sequence, so it may reflect a read error. The chain couples TRBV6-5 to TRBJ2-7, with D possibly matching TRBD2 (5 bases). CDR3 length: 13 residues. Germline V gives CDR1 MNHEY, CDR2 SVGAGI. CDR3 bases: TGTGCCAGCAGTGACTCGCTGTCGGGGTTGCAGTACTTC. Its protein product is CASSDSLSGLQYF.

J is TRBJ2-7 and V is TRBV25-1, with no clear D. The germline V gene encodes CDR1 MGHDK and CDR2 SYGVNS. The CDR3 extends over 14 amino acids. Trimming left V 2 bases short and J 1 base short, with 9 bases between. In nucleotides, the CDR3 is TGTGCCAGCAGTGAAGGTGAGACGTCCTACGAGCAGTACTTC. It yields the protein CASSEGETSYEQYF.

As regards this clonotype: At one end the junction does not follow the germline gene, possibly because of a read error. The genes are TRBV30 and TRBJ2-1; 13 bases align to TRBD2. The CDR3 runs to 17 residues. Germline CDR1 GTSNPN, CDR2 SVGIG (reference sequence). The CDR3 is CACSVHRTSGGINEQFF. As DNA, the CDR3 is TGTGCCTGTAGTGTCCACAGGACTAGCGGGGGCATCAATGAGCAGTTCTTC. The full variable domain, its missing parts supplied by reference TRBV30 and TRBJ2-1, is SQTIHQWPATLVQPVGSPLSLECTVEGTSNPNLYWYRQAAGRGLQLLFYSVGIGQISSEVPQNLSASRPQDRQFILSSKKLLLSDSGFYLCACSVHRTSGGINEQFFGPGTRLTVL.

V and J are TRBV9 and TRBJ1-1, with 9 bases fitting TRBD1. The CDR3 totals 18 residues. Losses at the gene ends were 3 bases for V and 5 bases for J; bases not matched to a gene: 17. Germline CDR1 reads SGDLS; CDR2 reads YYNGEE. DNA of the CDR3: TGTGCCAGCAGCGCCGGTAGGACAGGGGTAACACCTGTGACTGAAGCTTTCTTT. Residues: CASSAGRTGVTPVTEAFF. Together with reference TRBV9 and TRBJ1-1, the CDR3 gives the full variable domain: DSGVTQTPKHLITATGQRVTLRCSPRSGDLSVYWYQQSLDQGLQFLIQYYNGEERAKGNILERFSAQQFPDLHSELNLSSLELGDSALYFCASSAGRTGVTPVTEAFFGQGTRLTVV.

The V and J genes are TRBV12-3 or TRBV12-4 and TRBJ2-3, with TRBD2 as a possible D gene (7 bases). The V end was cut by 3 bases, the J end by 3 bases, with 13 bases between. This CDR3 contains 15 residues. CDR3 bases: TGTGCCAGCAGTTTTCAGAAGGGGGGGACAGATACGCAGTATTTT. Protein sequence: CASSFQKGGTDTQYF.